These 15 T cell receptor beta chains came from one sample sequenced in a study of T cell responses to AZD1222 COVID-19 vaccine. Repertoires were generated with immunoSEQ multiplex PCR, while TCRdb's copy carries only in-frame clones and drops some. Here the sample spans 98,000 or so clones, about 86% being singletons. The sample consisted of peripheral blood, taken on day 0 of AZD1222 vaccination. The receptors originated from an adult in good health.

The chain couples TRBV5-1 to TRBJ2-5; 12 nucleotides agree with TRBD1. The CDR3 extends over 15 amino acids. CDR1 is SGHRS, CDR2 YFSETQ, per germline. J was trimmed by 5 bases and V by 3 bases; bases with no gene match: 5. The CDR3 DNA follows: TGCGCCAGCAGCTGGGGGGACAGGGGGCGCGAGACCCAGTACTTC. The encoded protein is CASSWGDRGRETQYF. Filled out from reference TRBV5-1 and TRBJ2-5, the complete variable domain reads KAGVTQTPRYLIKTRGQQVTLSCSPISGHRSVSWYQQTPGQGLQFLFEYFSETQRNKGNFPGRFSGRQFSNSRSEMNVSTLELGDSALYLCASSWGDRGRETQYFGPGTRLLVL.

V gene TRBV29-1 combines with J gene TRBJ2-3; a possible D gene is TRBD1 (6 bases). The V gene lost 7 bases and the J gene lost 2 bases, with 16 bases spanning the gap. Germline assignment: CDR1 SQVTM and CDR2 ANQGSEA. This CDR3 comprises 14 residues. CDR3 bases: TGCAGCGCAGAATCAACAGGGAACACAGATACGCAGTATTTT. It specifies CSAESTGNTDTQYF.

V usage is TRBV4-2 and J usage is TRBJ1-3, with D maybe TRBD1 (6 bases). This CDR3 is built from 16 residues. Trimming took off 2 bases at V and 0 bases at J, with 11 bases between the two ends. Germline assignment: CDR1 LGHNA and CDR2 YNFKEQ. The CDR3 DNA follows: TGTGCCAGCAGCCAACGCAGGGGCTCCTCTGGAAACACCATATATTTT. This sequence encodes CASSQRRGSSGNTIYF.

The rearrangement links TRBV6-1 to TRBJ2-5; 9 bases agree with TRBD2. Trimming at V came to 4 bases and at J to 5 bases, leaving 11 bases not matched to a gene. The CDR3 has 16 amino acids. The V gene's germline CDR1 is MNHNS and CDR2 SASEGT. The CDR3 here is CASSGSTSGPFETQYF. The CDR3 region has the DNA TGTGCCAGCAGTGGGTCGACTAGCGGACCTTTCGAGACCCAGTACTTC.

The rearrangement uses TRBV6-1 and TRBJ2-1, with 11 bases lining up with TRBD2. The CDR3 covers 16 residues. Germline V gene sequence: CDR1 MNHNS, CDR2 SASEGT. Germline trimming cut 2 bases from V and 5 bases from J; bases unmatched to any gene: 5. The CDR3 region is CASSELGTSGHNEQFF. DNA for the CDR3: TGTGCCAGCAGTGAACTTGGGACTAGCGGCCACAATGAGCAGTTCTTC.

The rearrangement links TRBV12-3 or TRBV12-4 to TRBJ1-1, with unresolved D. CDR3 size: 13 residues. Trimming shortened V by 8 bases and J by 1 base, and 11 bases separated the two germline ends. The CDR3 region is CASPAPQNTEAFF. In DNA, the CDR3 is TGTGCCAGCCCCGCCCCCCAGAACACTGAAGCTTTCTTT.

This chain uses TRBV6-2 or TRBV6-3 with TRBJ2-7; perhaps TRBD2 as D (5 bases). V was pared by 5 bases and J by 4 bases, with 21 bases between. CDR1 is MNHEY, CDR2 SVGEGT, per germline. The CDR3 loop spans 16 amino acids. The CDR3 here is CASSAMVSERRYEQYF. The CDR3 DNA reads TGTGCCAGCAGTGCCATGGTCAGTGAACGGAGGTACGAGCAGTACTTC.

The J gene is TRBJ1-4, the V gene TRBV7-9, with 9 bases matching TRBD1. The V segment lost 5 bases and the J segment 7 bases; nucleotides outside the gene matches: 8. The CDR3 runs to 15 residues. Germline CDR1 SEHNR, CDR2 FQNEAQ (reference sequence). The CDR3 spells CASSVSGTGSEKLFF. CDR3 sequence (DNA): TGTGCCAGCAGCGTCTCCGGGACAGGGAGTGAAAAACTGTTTTTT.

The chain carries TRBV18 and TRBJ1-3, with a weak D call TRBD1 (6 bases). The V gene lost 0 bases and the J gene lost 2 bases, with 11 bases spanning the gap. The CDR3 length is 16 residues. Germline CDR1 reads KGHSH; CDR2 reads LQKENI. The CDR3 spells CASSPPLGTPGNTIYF. Here the CDR3 DNA reads TGTGCCAGCTCACCACCGCTCGGGACACCTGGAAACACCATATATTTT. Full variable domain (rest looked up from reference TRBV18 and TRBJ1-3): NAGVMQNPRHLVRRRGQEARLRCSPMKGHSHVYWYRQLPEEGLKFMVYLQKENIIDESGMPKERFSAEFPKEGPSILRIQQVVRGDSAAYFCASSPPLGTPGNTIYFGEGSWLTVV.

This clone came up a few times. The chain has TRBV7-3 and TRBJ2-5; D may be TRBD2 (6 bases). V dropped 1 base and J dropped 5 bases, with 8 bases sitting between them. Per germline, CDR1 SGHTA and CDR2 FQGTGA. The CDR3 contains 13 residues. CDR3 loop: CASSLSRGETQYF. Written as DNA, the CDR3 is TGTGCCAGCAGCTTAAGCCGGGGGGAGACCCAGTACTTC.

The rearrangement joins TRBV9 to TRBJ1-3; D ambiguous. The CDR3 contains 15 residues. V dropped 0 bases and J dropped 0 bases, with 7 bases sitting between them. Germline CDR1 and CDR2: SGDLS and YYNGEE. The CDR3 DNA is TGTGCCAGCAGCGTAGCTGATCGCTCTGGAAACACCATATATTTT. This codes for CASSVADRSGNTIYF.

The rearrangement links TRBV6-2 or TRBV6-3 to TRBJ2-5; 12 bases are shared with TRBD1. Germline CDR1 reads MNHEY; CDR2 reads SVGEGT. CDR3 length equals 17 residues. The ends lost 5 bases at V and 4 bases at J; junction bases unmatched: 11. CDR3 DNA: TGTGCCAGCAGTATGGCCGGGACAGGGGGCCGTAGAGAGACCCAGTACTTC. Translating it yields CASSMAGTGGRRETQYF.

The genes are TRBV5-1 and TRBJ1-1; D uncertain. V lost 0 bases and J 3 bases, leaving 3 bases between the germline ends. The V gene's germline CDR1 is SGHRS and CDR2 YFSETQ. The CDR3 is 12 amino acids. In DNA, the CDR3 is TGCGCCAGCAGCTTGGAGGACACTGAAGCTTTCTTT. Its translation is CASSLEDTEAFF. The entire variable domain, with the rest obtained from reference TRBV5-1 and TRBJ1-1, is as follows: KAGVTQTPRYLIKTRGQQVTLSCSPISGHRSVSWYQQTPGQGLQFLFEYFSETQRNKGNFPGRFSGRQFSNSRSEMNVSTLELGDSALYLCASSLEDTEAFFGQGTRLTVV.

This chain connects TRBV28 to TRBJ1-5, with D possibly being TRBD1 (6 bases). Germline loops: CDR1 MDHEN, CDR2 SYDVKM. The length of the CDR3 is 13 residues. V was clipped by 5 bases and J by 5 bases, with 10 bases between them. CDR3 coding DNA: TGTGCCAGCAGTATAAGGGGGGATCAGCCCCAGCATTTT. This translates into CASSIRGDQPQHF.

The J gene is TRBJ1-5, the V gene TRBV6-4; D call uncertain. Looked up from germline, CDR1 is MRHNA and CDR2 is SNTAGT. This CDR3 has 14 amino acids. With 7 bases removed from V and 0 bases from J, the gap between germline ends came to 10 bases. The CDR3 reads CASKIFFSNQPQHF. The CDR3 DNA is TGTGCCAGCAAAATATTTTTTAGCAATCAGCCCCAGCATTTT.